The sequence of this T cell receptor (beta chain) was determined in a study of blood T cells in healthy people across ages. General study results and limits: Per million T cells, TCR beta diversity dropped about linearly as age rose. Changes seen in expanded clonotypes were possibly confounded by donor CMV status left unknown.

Alongside a J-beta primer mix, a sample-barcoded 5' primer served in a second PCR lasting 7 to 11 cycles. Each TCR beta cDNA got a 12-nucleotide random molecular identifier. TCRdb re-analysed the 5' RACE reads in MiXCR, keeping a single row per CDR3 protein. The table shows 1.6 million or so distinct CDR3 sequences, with roughly 30% occurring only once. In this sample, this clonotype turned up many times. Its antigen is unknown. V lost 1 base to trimming and J lost 2 bases; unmatched junction nucleotides: 3. CDR3 length equals 15 residues. CDR1 and CDR2 (germline): MGHRA, YSYEKL. The receptor's source is a woman aged 25 to 39 in good health. The source material was blood. The gene calls are TRBV4-1 and TRBJ2-7, with 9 bases that match TRBD1. The CDR3: CASSQGWTGAYEQYF. CDR3 nucleotide sequence: TGCGCCAGCAGCCAAGGTTGGACAGGGGCCTACGAGCAGTACTTC.